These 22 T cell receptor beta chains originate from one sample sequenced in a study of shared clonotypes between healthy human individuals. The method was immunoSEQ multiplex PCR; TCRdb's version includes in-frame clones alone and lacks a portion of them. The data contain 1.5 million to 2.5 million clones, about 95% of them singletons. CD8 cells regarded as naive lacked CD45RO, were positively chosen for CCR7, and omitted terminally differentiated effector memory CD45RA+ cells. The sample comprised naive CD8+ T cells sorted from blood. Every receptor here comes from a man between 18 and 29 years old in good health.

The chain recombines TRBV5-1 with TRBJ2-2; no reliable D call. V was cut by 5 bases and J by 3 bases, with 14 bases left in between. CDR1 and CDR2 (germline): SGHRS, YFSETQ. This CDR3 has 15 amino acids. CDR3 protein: CASRDGDLDTGELFF. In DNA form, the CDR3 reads TGCGCCAGCAGAGATGGGGATTTGGACACCGGGGAGCTGTTTTTT.

The CDR3 loop is CASSGPVRYEQYF. The CDR3, as DNA: TGTGCCAGCAGCGGACCCGTGCGGTACGAGCAGTACTTC. The rearrangement links TRBV5-6 to TRBJ2-7, with D hard to call. Trimming removed 4 bases from V and 4 bases from J, with 12 bases in between. The germline gives CDR1 SGHDT, CDR2 YYEEEE. CDR3 length: 13 residues.

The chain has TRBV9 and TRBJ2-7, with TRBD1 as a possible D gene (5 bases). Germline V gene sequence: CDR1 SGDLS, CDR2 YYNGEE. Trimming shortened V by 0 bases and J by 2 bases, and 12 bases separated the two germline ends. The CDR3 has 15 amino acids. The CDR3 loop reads CASSVAGFSTYEQYF. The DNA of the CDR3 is TGTGCCAGCAGCGTAGCAGGGTTCTCCACCTACGAGCAGTACTTC.

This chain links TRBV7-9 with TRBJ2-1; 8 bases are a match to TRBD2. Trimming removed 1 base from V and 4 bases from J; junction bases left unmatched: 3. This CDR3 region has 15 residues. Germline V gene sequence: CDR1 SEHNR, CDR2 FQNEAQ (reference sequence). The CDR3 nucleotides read TGTGCCAGCAGCTTAGGCGGGAGGTATTACAATGAGCAGTTCTTC. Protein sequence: CASSLGGRYYNEQFF.

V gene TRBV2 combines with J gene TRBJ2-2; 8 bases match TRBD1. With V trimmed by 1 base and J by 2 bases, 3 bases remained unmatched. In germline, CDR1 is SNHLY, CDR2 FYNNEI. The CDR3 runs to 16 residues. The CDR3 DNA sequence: TGTGCCAGCAGTGAAGGAGGGACAGGAAACACCGGGGAGCTGTTTTTT. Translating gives CASSEGGTGNTGELFF.

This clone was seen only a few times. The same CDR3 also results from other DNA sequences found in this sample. The CDR3 spells CSVEVGYTF. The CDR3 DNA sequence: TGCAGCGTGGAGGTTGGCTACACCTTC. The rearrangement uses TRBV29-1 and TRBJ1-2; D not certain. The V and J ends lost 6 bases and 7 bases respectively, with 6 bases between them. The germline gives CDR1 SQVTM, CDR2 ANQGSEA. This CDR3 has 9 residues.

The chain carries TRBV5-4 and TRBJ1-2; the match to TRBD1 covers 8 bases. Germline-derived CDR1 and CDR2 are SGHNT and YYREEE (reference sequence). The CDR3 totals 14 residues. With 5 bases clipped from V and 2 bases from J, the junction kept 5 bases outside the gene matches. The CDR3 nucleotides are TGTGCCAGCAGACCACAGGGGGACAACTATGGCTACACCTTC. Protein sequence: CASRPQGDNYGYTF. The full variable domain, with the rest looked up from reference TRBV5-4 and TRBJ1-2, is ETGVTQSPTHLIKTRGQQVTLRCSSQSGHNTVSWYQQALGQGPQFIFQYYREEENGRGNFPPRFSGLQFPNYSSELNVNALELDDSALYLCASRPQGDNYGYTFGSGTRLTVV.

As DNA, the CDR3 is TGTGCCAGTAGTCCTCAGGGGGCAGGTATACGTGAAGCTTTCTTT. Amino acid sequence: CASSPQGAGIREAFF. The chain couples TRBV19 to TRBJ1-1, with 8 nucleotides matching TRBD1. The V gene's germline CDR1 is LNHDA and CDR2 SQIVND (reference sequence). V was clipped by 5 bases and J by 7 bases; unmatched bases: 12. The CDR3 totals 15 residues.

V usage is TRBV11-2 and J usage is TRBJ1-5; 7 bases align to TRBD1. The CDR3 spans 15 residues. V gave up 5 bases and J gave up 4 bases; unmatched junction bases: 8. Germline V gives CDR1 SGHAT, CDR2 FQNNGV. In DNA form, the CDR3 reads TGTGCCAGCAGCCCCGGGACAGCAATAAATCAGCCCCAGCATTTT. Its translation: CASSPGTAINQPQHF.

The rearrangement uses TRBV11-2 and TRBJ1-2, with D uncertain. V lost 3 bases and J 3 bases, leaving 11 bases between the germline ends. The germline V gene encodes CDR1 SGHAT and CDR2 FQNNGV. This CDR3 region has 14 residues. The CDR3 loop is CASSFSRDDYGYTF. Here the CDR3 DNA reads TGTGCCAGCAGCTTTTCCCGAGACGACTATGGCTACACCTTC.

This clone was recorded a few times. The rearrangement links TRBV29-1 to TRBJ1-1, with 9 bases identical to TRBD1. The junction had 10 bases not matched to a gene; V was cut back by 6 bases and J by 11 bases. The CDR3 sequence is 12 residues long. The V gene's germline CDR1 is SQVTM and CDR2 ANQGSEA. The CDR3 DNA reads TGCAGCGTGGGGACAGGGCTTCTTGGTGCTTTCTTT. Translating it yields CSVGTGLLGAFF.

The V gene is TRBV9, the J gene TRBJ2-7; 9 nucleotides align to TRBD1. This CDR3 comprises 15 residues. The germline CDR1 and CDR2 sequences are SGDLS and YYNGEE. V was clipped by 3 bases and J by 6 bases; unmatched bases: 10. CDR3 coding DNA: TGTGCCAGCAGCGGGTCAGGGGGGACAGGGACCGAGCAGTACTTC. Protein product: CASSGSGGTGTEQYF.

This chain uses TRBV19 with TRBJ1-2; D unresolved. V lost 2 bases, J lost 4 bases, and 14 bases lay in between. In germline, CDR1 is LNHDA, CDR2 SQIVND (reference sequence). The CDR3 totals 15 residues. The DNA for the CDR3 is TGTGCCAGTAGTATAAACCCCGGGTACGGCTATGGCTACACCTTC. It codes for CASSINPGYGYGYTF.

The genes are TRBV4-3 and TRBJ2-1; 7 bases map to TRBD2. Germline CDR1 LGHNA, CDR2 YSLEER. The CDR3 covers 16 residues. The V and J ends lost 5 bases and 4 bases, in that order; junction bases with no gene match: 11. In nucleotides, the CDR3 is TGCGCCAGCAGCATTCGACTAGCCGGGGTATACAATGAGCAGTTCTTC. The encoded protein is CASSIRLAGVYNEQFF.

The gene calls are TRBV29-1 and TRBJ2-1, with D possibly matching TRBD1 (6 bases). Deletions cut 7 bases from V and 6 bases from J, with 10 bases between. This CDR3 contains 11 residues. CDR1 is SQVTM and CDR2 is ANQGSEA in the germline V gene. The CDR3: CSGGTFNEQFF. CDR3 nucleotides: TGCAGCGGTGGGACATTCAATGAGCAGTTCTTC.

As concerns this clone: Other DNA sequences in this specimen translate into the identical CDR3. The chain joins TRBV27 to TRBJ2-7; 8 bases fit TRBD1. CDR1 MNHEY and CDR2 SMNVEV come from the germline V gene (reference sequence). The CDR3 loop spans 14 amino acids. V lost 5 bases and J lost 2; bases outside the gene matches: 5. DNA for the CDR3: TGTGCCAGCAGTCCCTGGACAGGGACCTACGAGCAGTACTTC. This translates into CASSPWTGTYEQYF.

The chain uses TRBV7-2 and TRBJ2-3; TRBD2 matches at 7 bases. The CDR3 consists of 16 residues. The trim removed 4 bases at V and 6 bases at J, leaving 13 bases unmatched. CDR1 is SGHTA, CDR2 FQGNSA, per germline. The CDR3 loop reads CASSSRVAGAPDTQYF. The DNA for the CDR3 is TGTGCCAGCAGCTCCAGGGTCGCGGGAGCCCCCGATACGCAGTATTTT.

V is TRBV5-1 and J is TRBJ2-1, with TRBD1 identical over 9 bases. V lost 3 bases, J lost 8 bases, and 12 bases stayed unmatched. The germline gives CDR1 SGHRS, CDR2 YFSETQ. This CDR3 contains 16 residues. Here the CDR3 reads CASSYYPGQGIDEQFF. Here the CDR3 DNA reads TGCGCCAGCAGCTACTACCCGGGACAGGGTATCGATGAGCAGTTCTTC.

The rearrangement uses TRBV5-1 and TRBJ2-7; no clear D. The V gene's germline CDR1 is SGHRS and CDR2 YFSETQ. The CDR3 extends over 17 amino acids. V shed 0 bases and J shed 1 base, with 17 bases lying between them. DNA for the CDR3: TGCGCCAGCAGCTTGGACTCAACGATAACAGAATCCTACGAGCAGTACTTC. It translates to CASSLDSTITESYEQYF.

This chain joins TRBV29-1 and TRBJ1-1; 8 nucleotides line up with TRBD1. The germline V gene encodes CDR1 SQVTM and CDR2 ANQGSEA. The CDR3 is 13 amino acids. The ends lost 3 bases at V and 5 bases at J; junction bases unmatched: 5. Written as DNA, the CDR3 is TGCAGCGTTGATCAGGGGGCTGGGACTGAAGCTTTCTTT. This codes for CSVDQGAGTEAFF.

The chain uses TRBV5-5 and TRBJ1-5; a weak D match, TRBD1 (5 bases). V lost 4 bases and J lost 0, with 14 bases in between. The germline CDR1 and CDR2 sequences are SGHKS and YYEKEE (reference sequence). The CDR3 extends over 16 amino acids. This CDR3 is CASSGGDPYSNQPQHF. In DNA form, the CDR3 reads TGTGCCAGCAGCGGGGGAGATCCTTATAGCAATCAGCCCCAGCATTTT.

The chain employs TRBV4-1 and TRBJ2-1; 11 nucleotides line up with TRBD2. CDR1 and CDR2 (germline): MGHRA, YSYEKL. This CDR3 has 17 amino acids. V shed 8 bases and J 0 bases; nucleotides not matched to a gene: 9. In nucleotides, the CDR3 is TGCGCCAGCGCTCTAGCGGGAGGTCCCAGCTCCTACAATGAGCAGTTCTTC. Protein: CASALAGGPSSYNEQFF.